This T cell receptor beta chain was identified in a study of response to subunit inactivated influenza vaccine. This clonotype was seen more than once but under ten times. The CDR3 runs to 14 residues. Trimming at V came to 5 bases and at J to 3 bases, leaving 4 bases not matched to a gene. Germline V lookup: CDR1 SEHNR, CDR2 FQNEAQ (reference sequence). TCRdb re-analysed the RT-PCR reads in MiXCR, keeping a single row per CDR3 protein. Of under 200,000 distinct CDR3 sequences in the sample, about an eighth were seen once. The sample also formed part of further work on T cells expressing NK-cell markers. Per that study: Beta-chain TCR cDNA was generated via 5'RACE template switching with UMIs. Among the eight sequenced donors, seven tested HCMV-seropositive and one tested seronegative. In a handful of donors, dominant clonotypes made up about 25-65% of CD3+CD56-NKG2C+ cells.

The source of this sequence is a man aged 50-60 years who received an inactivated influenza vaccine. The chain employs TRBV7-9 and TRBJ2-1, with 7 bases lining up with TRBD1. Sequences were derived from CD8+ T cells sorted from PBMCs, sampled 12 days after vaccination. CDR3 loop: CASSPWDSYNEQFF. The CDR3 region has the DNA TGTGCCAGCAGCCCCTGGGACAGCTACAATGAGCAGTTCTTC. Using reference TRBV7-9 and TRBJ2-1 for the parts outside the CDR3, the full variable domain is DTGVSQNPRHKITKRGQNVTFRCDPISEHNRLYWYRQTLGQGPEFLTYFQNEAQLEKSRLLSDRFSAERPKGSFSTLEIQRTEQGDSAMYLCASSPWDSYNEQFFGPGTRLTVL.